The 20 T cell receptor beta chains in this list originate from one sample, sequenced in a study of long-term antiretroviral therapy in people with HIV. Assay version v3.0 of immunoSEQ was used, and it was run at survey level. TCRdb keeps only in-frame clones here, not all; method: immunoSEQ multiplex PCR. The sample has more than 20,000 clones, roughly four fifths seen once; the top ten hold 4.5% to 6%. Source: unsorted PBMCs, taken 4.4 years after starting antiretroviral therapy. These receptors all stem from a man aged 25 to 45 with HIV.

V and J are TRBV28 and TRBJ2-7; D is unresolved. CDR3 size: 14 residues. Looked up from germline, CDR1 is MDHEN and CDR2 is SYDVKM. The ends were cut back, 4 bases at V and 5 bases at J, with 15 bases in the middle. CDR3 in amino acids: CASSSFVETHEQYF. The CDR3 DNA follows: TGTGCCAGCAGTTCATTTGTGGAAACCCACGAGCAGTACTTC.

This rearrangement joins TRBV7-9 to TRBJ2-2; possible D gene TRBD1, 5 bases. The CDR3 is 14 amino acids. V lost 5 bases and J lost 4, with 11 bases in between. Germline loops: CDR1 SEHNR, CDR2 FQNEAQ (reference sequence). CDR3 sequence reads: CASSIQESTGELFF. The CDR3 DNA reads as TGTGCCAGCAGCATACAGGAGAGCACCGGGGAGCTGTTTTTT.

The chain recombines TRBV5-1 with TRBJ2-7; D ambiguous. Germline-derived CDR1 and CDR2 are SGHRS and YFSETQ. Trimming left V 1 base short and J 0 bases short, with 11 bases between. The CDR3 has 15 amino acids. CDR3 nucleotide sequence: TGCGCCAGCAGCTTGACTCGCAGTGTCTCCTACGAGCAGTACTTC. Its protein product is CASSLTRSVSYEQYF.

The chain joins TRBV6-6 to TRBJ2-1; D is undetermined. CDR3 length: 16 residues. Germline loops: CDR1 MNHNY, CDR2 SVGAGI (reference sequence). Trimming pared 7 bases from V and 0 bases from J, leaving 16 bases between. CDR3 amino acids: CASTTGLGTSYNEQFF. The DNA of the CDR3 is TGTGCCAGCACCACCGGGCTTGGTACCTCCTACAATGAGCAGTTCTTC.

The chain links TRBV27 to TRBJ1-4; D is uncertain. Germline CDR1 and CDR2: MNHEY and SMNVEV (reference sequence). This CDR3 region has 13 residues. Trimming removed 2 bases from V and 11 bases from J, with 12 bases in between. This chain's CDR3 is CASSLGVGGKLFF. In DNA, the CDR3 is TGTGCCAGCAGTTTAGGCGTAGGAGGGAAACTGTTTTTT.

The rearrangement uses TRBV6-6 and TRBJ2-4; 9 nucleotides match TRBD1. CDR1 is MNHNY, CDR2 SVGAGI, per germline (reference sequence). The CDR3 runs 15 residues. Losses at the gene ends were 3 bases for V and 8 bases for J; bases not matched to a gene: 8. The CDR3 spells CASSYIDRDRDIQYF. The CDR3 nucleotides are TGTGCCAGCAGTTATATCGACCGGGACAGGGACATTCAGTACTTC.

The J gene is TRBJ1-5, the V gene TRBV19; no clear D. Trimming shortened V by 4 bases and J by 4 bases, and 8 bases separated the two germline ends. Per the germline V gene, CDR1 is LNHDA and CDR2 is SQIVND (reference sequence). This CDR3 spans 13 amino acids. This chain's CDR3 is CASSSSGNQPQHF. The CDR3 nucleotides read TGTGCCAGTAGTAGTTCGGGTAATCAGCCCCAGCATTTT.

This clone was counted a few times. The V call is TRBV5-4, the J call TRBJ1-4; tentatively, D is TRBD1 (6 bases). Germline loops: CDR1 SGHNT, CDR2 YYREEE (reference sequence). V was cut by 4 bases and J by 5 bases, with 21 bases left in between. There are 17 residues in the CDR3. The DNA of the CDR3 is TGTGCCAGCAGCACCTATGGTCGGGGGGCCGCAAATGAAAAACTGTTTTTT. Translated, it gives CASSTYGRGAANEKLFF.

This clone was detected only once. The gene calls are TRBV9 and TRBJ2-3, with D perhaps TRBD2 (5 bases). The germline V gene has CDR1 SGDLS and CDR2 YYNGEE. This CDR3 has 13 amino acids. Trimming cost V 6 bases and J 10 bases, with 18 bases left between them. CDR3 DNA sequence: TGTGCCAGCACTGGACGTACCCACGGGGCGCAGTATTTT. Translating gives CASTGRTHGAQYF.

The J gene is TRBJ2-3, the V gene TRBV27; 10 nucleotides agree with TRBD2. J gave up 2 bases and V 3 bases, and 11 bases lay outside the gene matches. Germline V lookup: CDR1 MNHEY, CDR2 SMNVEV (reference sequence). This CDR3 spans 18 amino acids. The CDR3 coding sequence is TGTGCCAGCAGTTTTGGGGTTCGACTAGCGGGCGTCACAGATACGCAGTATTTT. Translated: CASSFGVRLAGVTDTQYF.

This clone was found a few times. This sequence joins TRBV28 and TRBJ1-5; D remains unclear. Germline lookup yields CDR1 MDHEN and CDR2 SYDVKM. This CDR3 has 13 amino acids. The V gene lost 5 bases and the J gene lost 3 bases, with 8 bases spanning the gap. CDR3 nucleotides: TGTGCCAGCAGTGACGGCTCCAATCAGCCCCAGCATTTT. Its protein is CASSDGSNQPQHF.

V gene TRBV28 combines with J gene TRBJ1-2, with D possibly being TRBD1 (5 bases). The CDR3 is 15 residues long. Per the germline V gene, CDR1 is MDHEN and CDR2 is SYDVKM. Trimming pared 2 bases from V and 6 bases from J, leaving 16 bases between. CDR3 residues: CASSLDPPGGDGYTF. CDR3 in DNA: TGTGCCAGCAGTTTAGATCCACCGGGGGGGGATGGCTACACCTTC.

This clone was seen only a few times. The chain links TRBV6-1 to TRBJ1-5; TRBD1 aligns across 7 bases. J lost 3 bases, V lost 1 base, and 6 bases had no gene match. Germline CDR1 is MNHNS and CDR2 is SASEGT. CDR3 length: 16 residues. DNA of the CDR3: TGTGCCAGCAGTGAAGAGAAGGGGGCTCCCAATCAGCCCCAGCATTTT. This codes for CASSEEKGAPNQPQHF.

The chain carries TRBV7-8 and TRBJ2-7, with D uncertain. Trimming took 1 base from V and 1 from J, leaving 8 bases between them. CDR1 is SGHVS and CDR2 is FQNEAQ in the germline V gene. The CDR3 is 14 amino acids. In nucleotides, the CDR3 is TGTGCCAGCAGCTTAGTGGCAGAGTCCTACGAGCAGTACTTC. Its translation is CASSLVAESYEQYF.

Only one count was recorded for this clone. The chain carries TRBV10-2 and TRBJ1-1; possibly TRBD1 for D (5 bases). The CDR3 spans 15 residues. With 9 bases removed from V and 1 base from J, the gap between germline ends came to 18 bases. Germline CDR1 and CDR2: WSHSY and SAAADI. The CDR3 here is CASRRLPGGNTEAFF. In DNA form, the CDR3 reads TGCGCCAGTCGCAGACTTCCCGGGGGGAACACTGAAGCTTTCTTT.

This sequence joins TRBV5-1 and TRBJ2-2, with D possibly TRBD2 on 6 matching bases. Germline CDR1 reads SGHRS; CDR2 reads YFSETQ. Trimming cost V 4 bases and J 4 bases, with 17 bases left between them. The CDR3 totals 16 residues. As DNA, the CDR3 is TGCGCCAGCAGCCCCGTCCCCGGGGGAACCACCGGGGAGCTGTTTTTT. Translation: CASSPVPGGTTGELFF.

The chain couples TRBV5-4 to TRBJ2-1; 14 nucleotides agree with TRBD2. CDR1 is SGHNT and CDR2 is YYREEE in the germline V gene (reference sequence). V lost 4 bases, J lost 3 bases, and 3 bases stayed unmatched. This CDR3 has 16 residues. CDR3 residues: CASSLGLAGDYNEQFF. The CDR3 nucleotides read TGTGCCAGCAGCCTGGGACTAGCGGGGGACTACAATGAGCAGTTCTTC.

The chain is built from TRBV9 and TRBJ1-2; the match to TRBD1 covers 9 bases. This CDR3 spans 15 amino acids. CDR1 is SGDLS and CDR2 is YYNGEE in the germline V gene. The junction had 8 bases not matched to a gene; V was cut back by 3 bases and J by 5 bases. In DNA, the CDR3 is TGTGCCAGCAGCGCCTCCGGGACAGGGAGATATGGCTACACCTTC. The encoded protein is CASSASGTGRYGYTF.

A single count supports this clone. The CDR3 DNA reads as TGTGCCAGCTCCCTTCCTTGGGGGACTAATGAAAAACTGTTTTTT. Its protein is CASSLPWGTNEKLFF. The chain has TRBV18 and TRBJ1-4, with D possibly matching TRBD1 (5 bases). The germline CDR1 and CDR2 sequences are KGHSH and LQKENI. Trimming removed 6 bases at V and 2 bases at J, with 13 bases between. The CDR3 loop spans 15 amino acids.

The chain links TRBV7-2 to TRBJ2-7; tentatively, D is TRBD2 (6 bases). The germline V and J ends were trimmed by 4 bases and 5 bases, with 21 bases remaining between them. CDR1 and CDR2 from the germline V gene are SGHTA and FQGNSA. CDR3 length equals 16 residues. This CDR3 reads CASSSPPRELGDEQYF. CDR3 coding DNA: TGTGCCAGCAGCTCTCCGCCCCGGGAGCTCGGTGACGAGCAGTACTTC.